The present entry profiles one TCR beta chain with its context. Assay used: immunoSEQ multiplex PCR; TCRdb lists only in-frame clones, some missing. This table holds 50,000 or so clones, roughly 94% found once. This CDR3 region has 16 residues. The data derive from a study of T cell changes during pregnancy in multiple sclerosis. The clonotype comes from a female donor with multiple sclerosis, enrolled in a pregnancy study. This sequence joins TRBV21-1 and TRBJ2-5; the table's D call, TRBD2, has no DNA check behind it. TRBV21-1 is recorded as a pseudogene. The material was CD4+ T cells from peripheral blood mononuclear cells, obtained in the second trimester of pregnancy. Here the CDR3 DNA reads TGTGCCAGCAGCAGGGGGCAGACTAGCGACCAAGAGACCCAGTACTTC. Translating it yields CASSRGQTSDQETQYF.